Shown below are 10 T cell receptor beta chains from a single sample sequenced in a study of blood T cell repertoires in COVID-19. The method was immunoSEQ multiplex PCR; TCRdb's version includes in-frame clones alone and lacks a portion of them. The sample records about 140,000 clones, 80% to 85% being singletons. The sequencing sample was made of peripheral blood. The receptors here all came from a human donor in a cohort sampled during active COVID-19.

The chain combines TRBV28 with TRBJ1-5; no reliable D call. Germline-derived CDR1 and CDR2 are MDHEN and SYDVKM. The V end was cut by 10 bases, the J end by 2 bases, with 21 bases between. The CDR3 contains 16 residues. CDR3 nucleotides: TGTGCCACCAGAACTGGAGGCGGAGCTGGCAATCAGCCCCAGCATTTT. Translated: CATRTGGGAGNQPQHF.

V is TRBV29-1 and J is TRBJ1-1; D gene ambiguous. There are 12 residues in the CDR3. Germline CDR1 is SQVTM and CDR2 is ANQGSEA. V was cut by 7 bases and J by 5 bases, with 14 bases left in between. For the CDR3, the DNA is TGCAGCGGAAGGGAGAAACGGACTGAAGCTTTCTTT. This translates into CSGREKRTEAFF.

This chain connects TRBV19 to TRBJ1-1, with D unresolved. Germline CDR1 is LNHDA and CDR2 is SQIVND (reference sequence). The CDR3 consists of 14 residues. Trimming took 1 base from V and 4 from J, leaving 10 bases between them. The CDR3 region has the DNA TGTGCCAGTAGTATAGTGGGCCTGGGCACTGAAGCTTTCTTT. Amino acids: CASSIVGLGTEAFF.

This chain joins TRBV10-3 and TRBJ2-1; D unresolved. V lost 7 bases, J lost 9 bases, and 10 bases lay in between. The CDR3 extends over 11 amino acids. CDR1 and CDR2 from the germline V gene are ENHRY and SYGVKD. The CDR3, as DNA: TGTGCCATCACGTCGTCGGGTGAGCAGTTCTTC. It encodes CAITSSGEQFF.

In DNA form, the CDR3 reads TGTGCCAGCAGTCTACCGGGCCCGGGGATTGATGGCTACACCTTC. The encoded protein is CASSLPGPGIDGYTF. The chain employs TRBV2 and TRBJ1-2; unclear D gene. The CDR3 runs 15 residues. Trimming removed 5 bases from V and 6 bases from J, with 19 bases in between. Germline assignment: CDR1 SNHLY and CDR2 FYNNEI.

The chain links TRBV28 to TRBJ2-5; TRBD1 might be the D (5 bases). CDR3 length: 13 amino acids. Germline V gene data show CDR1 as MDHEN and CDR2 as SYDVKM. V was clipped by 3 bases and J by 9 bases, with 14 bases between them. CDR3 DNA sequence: TGTGCCAGCAGTTTTGGCAGGGTTAGGGCCCAGTACTTC. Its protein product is CASSFGRVRAQYF.

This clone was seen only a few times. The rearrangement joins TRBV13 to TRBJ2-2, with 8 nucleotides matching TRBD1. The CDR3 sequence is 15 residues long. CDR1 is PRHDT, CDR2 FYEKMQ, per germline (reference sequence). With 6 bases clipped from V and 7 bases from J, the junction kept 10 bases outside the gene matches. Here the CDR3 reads CASRWQGARDGELFF. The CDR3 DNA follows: TGTGCCAGCAGGTGGCAGGGGGCAAGGGACGGGGAGCTGTTTTTT.

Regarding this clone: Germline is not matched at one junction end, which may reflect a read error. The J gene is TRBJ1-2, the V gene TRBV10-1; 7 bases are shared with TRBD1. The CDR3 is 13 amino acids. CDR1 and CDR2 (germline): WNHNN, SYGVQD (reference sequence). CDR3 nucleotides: TGCGCCAGCAGTGGACAGGGAAACTCTGGCTACACCTTC. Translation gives CASSGQGNSGYTF.

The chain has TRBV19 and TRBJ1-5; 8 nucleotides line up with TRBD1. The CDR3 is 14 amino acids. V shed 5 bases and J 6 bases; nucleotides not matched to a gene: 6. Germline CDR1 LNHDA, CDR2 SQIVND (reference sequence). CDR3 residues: CASSLDRVSQPQHF. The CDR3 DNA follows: TGTGCCAGTAGTCTGGACAGGGTGAGTCAGCCCCAGCATTTT.

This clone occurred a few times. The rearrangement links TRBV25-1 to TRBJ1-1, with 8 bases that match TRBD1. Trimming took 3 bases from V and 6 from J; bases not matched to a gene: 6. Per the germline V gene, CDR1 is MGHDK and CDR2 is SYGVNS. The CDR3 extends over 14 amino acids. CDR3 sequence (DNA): TGTGCCAGCAGTGATCGACAGGGGTGGGCTGAAGCTTTCTTT. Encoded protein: CASSDRQGWAEAFF.